This T cell receptor (beta chain) derives from a study of OX40 agonist ivuxolimab in advanced cancers. Background on the study: Two patients with cutaneous melanoma and one with hepatocellular carcinoma, three in total, showed partial responses.

Comments on this clone: The antigen remains unidentified.

This CDR3 has 15 residues. V was shortened by 0 bases and J by 2 bases, with 11 bases between the two germline ends. Looked up from germline, CDR1 is SGDLS and CDR2 is YYNGEE. Study-wide results and caveats: CD8+ T cells (on average) carried more expanded clones than CD4+ T cells.

Profiling relied on immunoSEQ multiplex PCR, and the TCRdb table lists in-frame clones only, not all of them. The sample consists of about 14,000 clones, more than 75% of them appearing once. The sequence came from an adult with an advanced solid tumor such as melanoma, head and neck, liver or kidney cancer. The rearrangement links TRBV9 to TRBJ2-5; D possibly corresponds to TRBD1 (5 bases). The sample was CD4+ or CD8+ T cells sorted from blood, taken in a trial of the OX40 agonist ivuxolimab. The CDR3 nucleotides read TGTGCCAGCAGCGTAGATTTAGGGGTTCAAGAGACCCAGTACTTC. Translation: CASSVDLGVQETQYF.